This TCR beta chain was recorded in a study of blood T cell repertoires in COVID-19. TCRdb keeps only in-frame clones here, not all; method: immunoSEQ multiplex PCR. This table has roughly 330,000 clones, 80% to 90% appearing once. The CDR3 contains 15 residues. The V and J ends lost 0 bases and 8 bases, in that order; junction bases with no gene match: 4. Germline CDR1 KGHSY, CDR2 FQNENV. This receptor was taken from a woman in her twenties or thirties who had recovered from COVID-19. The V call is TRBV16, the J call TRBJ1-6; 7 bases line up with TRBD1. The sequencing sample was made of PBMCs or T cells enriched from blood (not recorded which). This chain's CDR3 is CASSQSGQGDSPLHF. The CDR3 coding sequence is TGTGCCAGCAGCCAATCTGGTCAGGGGGATTCACCCCTCCACTTT.